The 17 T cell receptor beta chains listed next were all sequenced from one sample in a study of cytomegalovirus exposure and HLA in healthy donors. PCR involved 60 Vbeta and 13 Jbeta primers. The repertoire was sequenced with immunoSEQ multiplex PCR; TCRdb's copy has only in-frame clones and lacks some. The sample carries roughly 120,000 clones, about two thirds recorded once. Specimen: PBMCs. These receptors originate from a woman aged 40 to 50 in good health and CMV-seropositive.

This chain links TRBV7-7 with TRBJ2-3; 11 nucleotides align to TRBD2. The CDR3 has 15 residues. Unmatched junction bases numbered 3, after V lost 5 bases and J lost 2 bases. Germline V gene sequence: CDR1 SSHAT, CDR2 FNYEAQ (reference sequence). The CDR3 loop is CASSATSGVTDTQYF. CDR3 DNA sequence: TGTGCCAGCAGCGCGACTAGCGGGGTCACAGATACGCAGTATTTT. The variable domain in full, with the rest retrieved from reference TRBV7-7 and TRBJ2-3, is GAGVSQSPRYKVTKRGQDVTLRCDPISSHATLYWYQQALGQGPEFLTYFNYEAQPDKSGLPSDRFSAERPEGSISTLTIQRTEQRDSAMYRCASSATSGVTDTQYFGPGTRLTVL.

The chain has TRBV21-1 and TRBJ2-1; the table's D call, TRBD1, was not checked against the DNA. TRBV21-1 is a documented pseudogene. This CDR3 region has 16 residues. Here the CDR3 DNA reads TGTGCCAGCAGCACCAAACACATCGGACAGGGCAATGAGCAGTTCTTC. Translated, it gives CASSTKHIGQGNEQFF.

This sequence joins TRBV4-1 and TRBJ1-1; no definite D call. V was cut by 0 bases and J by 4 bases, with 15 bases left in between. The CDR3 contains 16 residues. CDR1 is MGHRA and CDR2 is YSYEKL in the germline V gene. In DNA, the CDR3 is TGCGCCAGCAGCCAAGATTTGGGCACTTTTACCACTGAAGCTTTCTTT. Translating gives CASSQDLGTFTTEAFF.

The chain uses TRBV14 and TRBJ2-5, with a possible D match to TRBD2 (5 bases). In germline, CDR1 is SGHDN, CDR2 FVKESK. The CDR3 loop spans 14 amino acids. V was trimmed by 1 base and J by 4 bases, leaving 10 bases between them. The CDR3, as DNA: TGTGCCAGCAGCCAAGGAGGGAAACGAGAGACCCAGTACTTC. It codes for CASSQGGKRETQYF.

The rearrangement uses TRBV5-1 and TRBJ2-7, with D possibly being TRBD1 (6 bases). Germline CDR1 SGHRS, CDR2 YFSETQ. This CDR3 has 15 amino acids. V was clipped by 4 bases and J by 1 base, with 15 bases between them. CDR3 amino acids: CASSPPGDSSYEQYF. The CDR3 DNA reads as TGCGCCAGCAGCCCCCCAGGGGATTCGTCCTACGAGCAGTACTTC.

Here the CDR3 reads CASSPEPQGNTGELFF. The CDR3 DNA follows: TGCGCCAGCAGCCCCGAACCACAGGGGAACACCGGGGAGCTGTTTTTT. The chain uses TRBV5-1 and TRBJ2-2, with D tentatively TRBD1 (6 bases). Trimming shortened V by 4 bases and J by 1 base, and 14 bases separated the two germline ends. Germline CDR1 and CDR2: SGHRS and YFSETQ. The CDR3 is made up of 16 amino acids.

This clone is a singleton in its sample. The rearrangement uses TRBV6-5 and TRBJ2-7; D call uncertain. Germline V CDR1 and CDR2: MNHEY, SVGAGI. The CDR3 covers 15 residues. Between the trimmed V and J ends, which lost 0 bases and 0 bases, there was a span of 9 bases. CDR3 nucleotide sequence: TGTGCCAGCAGTTACTCGGGCCGTTTCTCCTACGAGCAGTACTTC. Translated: CASSYSGRFSYEQYF.

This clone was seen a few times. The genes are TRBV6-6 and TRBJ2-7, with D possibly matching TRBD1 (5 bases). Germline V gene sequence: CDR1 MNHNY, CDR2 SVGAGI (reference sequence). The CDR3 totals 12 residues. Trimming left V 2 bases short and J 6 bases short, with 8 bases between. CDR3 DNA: TGTGCCAGCAGTTACAGGGGATTCGAGCAGTACTTC. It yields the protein CASSYRGFEQYF.

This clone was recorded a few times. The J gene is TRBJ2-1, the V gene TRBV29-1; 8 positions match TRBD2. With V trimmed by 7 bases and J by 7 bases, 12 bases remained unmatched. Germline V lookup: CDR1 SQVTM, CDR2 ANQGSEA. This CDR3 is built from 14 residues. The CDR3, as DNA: TGCAGCGGCGCCGGGACTAGTGGTATTAATGAGCAGTTCTTC. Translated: CSGAGTSGINEQFF.

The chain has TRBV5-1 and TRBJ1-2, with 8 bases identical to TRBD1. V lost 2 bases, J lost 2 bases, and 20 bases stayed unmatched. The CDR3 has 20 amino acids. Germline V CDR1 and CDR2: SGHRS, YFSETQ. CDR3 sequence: CASSFSGARAGGNENYGYTF. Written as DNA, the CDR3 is TGCGCCAGCAGCTTCTCAGGCGCTCGGGCAGGGGGCAACGAGAACTATGGCTACACCTTC.

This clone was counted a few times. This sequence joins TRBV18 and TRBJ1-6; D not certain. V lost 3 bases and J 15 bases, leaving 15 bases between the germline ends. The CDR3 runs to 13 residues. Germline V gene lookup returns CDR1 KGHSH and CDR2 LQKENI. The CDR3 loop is CASSPVEGRGLHF. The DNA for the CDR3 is TGTGCCAGCTCACCGGTGGAGGGCCGTGGCCTCCACTTT.

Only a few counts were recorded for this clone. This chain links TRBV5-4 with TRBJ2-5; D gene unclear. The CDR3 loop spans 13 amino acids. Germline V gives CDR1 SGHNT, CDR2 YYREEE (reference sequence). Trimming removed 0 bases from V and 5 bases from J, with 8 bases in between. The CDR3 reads CASSLVPQETQYF. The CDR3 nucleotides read TGTGCCAGCAGCTTGGTTCCGCAGGAGACCCAGTACTTC.

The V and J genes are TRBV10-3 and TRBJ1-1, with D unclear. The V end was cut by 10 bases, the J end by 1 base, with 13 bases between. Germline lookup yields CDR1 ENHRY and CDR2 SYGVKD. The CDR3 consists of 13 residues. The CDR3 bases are TGTGCCACAACTAGAGCGGAGAACACTGAAGCTTTCTTT. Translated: CATTRAENTEAFF.

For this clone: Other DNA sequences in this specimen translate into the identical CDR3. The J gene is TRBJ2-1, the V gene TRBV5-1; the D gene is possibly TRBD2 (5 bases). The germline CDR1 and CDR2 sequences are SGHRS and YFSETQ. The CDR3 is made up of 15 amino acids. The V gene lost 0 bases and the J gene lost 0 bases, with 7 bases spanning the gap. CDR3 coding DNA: TGCGCCAGCAGCTTGGCGGGGAGCTCCTACAATGAGCAGTTCTTC. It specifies CASSLAGSSYNEQFF.

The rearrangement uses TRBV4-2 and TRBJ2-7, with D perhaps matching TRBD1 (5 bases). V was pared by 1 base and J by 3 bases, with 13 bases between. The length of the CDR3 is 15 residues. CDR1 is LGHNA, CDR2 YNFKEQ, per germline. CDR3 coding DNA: TGTGCCAGCAGCCAAGGGAAGCCAGGGCTCTACGAGCAGTACTTC. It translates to CASSQGKPGLYEQYF.

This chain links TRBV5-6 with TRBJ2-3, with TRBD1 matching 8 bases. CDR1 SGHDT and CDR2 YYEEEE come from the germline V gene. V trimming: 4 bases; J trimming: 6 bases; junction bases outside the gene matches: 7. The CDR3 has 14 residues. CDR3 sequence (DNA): TGTGCCAGCAGCCTTGACAGGGGTCGCGATACGCAGTATTTT. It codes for CASSLDRGRDTQYF.

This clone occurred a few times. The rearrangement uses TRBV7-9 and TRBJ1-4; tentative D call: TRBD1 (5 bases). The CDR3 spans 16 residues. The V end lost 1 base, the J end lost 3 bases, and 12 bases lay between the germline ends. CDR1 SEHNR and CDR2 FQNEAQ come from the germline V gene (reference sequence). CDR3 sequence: CASSLGVGGANEKLFF. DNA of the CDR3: TGTGCCAGCAGCTTAGGAGTTGGGGGGGCTAATGAAAAACTGTTTTTT.